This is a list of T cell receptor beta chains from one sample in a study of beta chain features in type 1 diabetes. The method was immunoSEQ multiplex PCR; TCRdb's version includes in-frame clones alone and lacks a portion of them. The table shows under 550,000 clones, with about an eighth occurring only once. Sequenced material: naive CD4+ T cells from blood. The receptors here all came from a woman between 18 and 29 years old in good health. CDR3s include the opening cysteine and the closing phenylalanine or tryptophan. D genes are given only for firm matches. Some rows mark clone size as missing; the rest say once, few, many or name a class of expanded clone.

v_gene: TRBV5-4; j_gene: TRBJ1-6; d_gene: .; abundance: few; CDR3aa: CASSFDGKNSPLHF; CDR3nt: TGTGCCAGCAGCTTTGACGGCAAGAATTCACCCCTCCACTTT
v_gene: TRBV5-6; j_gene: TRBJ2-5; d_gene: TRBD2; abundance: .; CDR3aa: CASSFLAGVETQYF; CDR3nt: TGTGCCAGCAGCTTCTTAGCGGGGGTAGAGACCCAGTACTTC
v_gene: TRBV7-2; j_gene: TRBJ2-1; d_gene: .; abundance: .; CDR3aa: CASSPRPGGQLPYNEQFF; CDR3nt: TGTGCCAGCAGCCCTCGCCCCGGGGGGCAACTCCCCTACAATGAGCAGTTCTTC
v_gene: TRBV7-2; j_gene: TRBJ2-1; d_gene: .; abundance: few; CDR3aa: CASNRGTVTYNEQFF; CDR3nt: TGTGCCAGCAACAGAGGGACGGTGACCTACAATGAGCAGTTCTTC
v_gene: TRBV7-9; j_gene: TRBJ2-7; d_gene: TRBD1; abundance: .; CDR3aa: CASSFRQGSSYEQYF; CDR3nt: TGTGCCAGCAGCTTCAGACAGGGCAGCTCCTACGAGCAGTACTTC
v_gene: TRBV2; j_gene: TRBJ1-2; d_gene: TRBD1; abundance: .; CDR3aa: CASSGTAVAGYTF; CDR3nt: TGTGCCAGCAGCGGGACAGCGGTGGCCGGCTACACCTTC
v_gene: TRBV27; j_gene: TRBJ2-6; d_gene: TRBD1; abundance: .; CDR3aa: CASRRDSAWSGANVLTF; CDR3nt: TGTGCCAGCAGACGGGACAGCGCCTGGTCTGGGGCCAACGTCCTGACTTTC
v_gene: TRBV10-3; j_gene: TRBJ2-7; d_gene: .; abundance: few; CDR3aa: CAISESTRAYEQYF; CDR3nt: TGTGCCATCAGTGAGTCGACAAGGGCCTACGAGCAGTACTTC
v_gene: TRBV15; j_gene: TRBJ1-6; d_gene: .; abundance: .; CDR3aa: CATSRGTTSSPLHF; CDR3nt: TGTGCCACCAGCAGAGGTACTACAAGTTCACCCCTCCACTTT
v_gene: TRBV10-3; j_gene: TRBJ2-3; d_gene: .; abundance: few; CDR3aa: CAISERDPTDTQYF; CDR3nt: TGTGCCATCAGTGAGCGGGATCCCACAGATACGCAGTATTTT
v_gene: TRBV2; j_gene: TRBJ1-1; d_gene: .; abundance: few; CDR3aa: CASGYLMNTEAFF; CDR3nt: TGTGCCAGCGGGTATCTCATGAACACTGAAGCTTTCTTT
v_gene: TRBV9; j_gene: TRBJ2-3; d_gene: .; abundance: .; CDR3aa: CASSVVGGSTDTQYF; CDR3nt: TGTGCCAGCAGCGTAGTCGGGGGAAGCACAGATACGCAGTATTTT
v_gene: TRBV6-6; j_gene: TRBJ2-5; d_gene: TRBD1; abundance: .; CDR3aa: CASGLGTVKETQYF; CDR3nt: TGTGCCAGCGGTCTCGGGACAGTCAAAGAGACCCAGTACTTC
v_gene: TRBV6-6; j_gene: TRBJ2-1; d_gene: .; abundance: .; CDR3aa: CASSYSQYNEQFF; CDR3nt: TGTGCCAGCAGTTACTCACAGTACAATGAGCAGTTCTTC
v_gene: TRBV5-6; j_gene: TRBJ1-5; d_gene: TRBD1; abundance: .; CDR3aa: CASSLGQGPVMPQHF; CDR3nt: TGTGCCAGCAGCTTGGGACAGGGGCCGGTGATGCCCCAGCATTTT
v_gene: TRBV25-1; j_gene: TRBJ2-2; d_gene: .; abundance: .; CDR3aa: CASSGYRSLFGELFF; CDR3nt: TGTGCCAGCAGTGGGTACAGGAGCCTGTTCGGGGAGCTGTTTTTT
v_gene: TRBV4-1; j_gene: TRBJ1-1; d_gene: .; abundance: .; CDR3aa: CASSQGGRAEAFF; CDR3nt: TGCGCCAGCAGCCAAGGAGGGCGCGCTGAAGCTTTCTTT
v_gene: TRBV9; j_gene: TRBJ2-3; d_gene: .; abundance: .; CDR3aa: CASSVASSTDTQYF; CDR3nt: TGTGCCAGCAGCGTAGCTTCTAGCACAGATACGCAGTATTTT
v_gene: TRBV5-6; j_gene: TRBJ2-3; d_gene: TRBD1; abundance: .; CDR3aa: CASSAGQEISTDTQYF; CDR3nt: TGTGCCAGCAGCGCCGGACAGGAGATTAGCACAGATACGCAGTATTTT
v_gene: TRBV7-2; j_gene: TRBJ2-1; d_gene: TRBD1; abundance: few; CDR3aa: CASSLYGTVEYNEQFF; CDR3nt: TGTGCCAGCAGCTTGTACGGGACAGTCGAATACAATGAGCAGTTCTTC
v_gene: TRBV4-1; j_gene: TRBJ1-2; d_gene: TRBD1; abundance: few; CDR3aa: CASSQEETPGQGSYGYTF; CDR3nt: TGCGCCAGCAGCCAAGAGGAAACCCCGGGACAGGGATCCTATGGCTACACCTTC
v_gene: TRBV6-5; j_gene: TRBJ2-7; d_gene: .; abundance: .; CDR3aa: CASRPGRHHEQYF; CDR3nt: TGTGCCAGCCGGCCGGGGAGGCATCACGAGCAGTACTTC
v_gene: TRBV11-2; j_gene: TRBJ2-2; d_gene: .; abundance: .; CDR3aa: CASSLVQGLRGTGELFF; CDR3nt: TGTGCCAGCAGCTTAGTTCAAGGATTACGGGGCACCGGGGAGCTGTTTTTT
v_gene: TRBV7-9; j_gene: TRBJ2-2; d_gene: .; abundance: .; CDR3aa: CASSSAVTGLNTGELFF; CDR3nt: TGTGCCAGCAGCTCTGCCGTCACGGGCTTGAACACCGGGGAGCTGTTTTTT
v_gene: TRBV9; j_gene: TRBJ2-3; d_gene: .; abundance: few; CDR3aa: CASSVAGGVDTQYF; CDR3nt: TGTGCCAGCAGCGTAGCCGGCGGGGTAGATACGCAGTATTTT
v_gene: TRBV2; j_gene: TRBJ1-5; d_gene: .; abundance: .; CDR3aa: CASSEGGQGLGQPQHF; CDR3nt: TGTGCCAGCAGTGAAGGGGGCCAGGGGCTGGGTCAGCCCCAGCATTTT
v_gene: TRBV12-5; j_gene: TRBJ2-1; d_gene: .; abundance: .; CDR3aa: CASGRKTLDENEQFF; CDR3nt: TGTGCTAGTGGCCGGAAAACCTTAGACGAGAATGAGCAGTTCTTC
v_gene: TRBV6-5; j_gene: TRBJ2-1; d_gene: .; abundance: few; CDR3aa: CASSGKRSSYNEQFF; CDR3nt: TGTGCCAGCAGTGGCAAGCGGAGCTCCTACAATGAGCAGTTCTTC
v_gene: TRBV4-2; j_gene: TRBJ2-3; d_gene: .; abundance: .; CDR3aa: CASSRPPGQGTDTQYF; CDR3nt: TGTGCCAGCAGCCGCCCACCGGGACAAGGCACAGATACGCAGTATTTT
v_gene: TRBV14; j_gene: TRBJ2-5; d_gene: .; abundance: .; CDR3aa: CASSQEGPGGIETQYF; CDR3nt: TGTGCCAGCAGCCAAGAGGGGCCAGGAGGAATAGAGACCCAGTACTTC
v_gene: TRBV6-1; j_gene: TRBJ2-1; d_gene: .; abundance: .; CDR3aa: CASNTGQGNEQFF; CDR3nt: TGTGCCAGCAATACAGGGCAGGGCAATGAGCAGTTCTTC
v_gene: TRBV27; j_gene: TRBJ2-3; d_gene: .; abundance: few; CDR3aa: CASSLTGGHTQYF; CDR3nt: TGTGCCAGCAGTTTGACAGGTGGTCATACGCAGTATTTT
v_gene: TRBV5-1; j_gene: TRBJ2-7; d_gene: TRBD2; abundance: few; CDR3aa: CASSGSGNPYYEQYF; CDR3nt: TGCGCCAGCAGTGGTAGCGGGAACCCCTACTACGAGCAGTACTTC
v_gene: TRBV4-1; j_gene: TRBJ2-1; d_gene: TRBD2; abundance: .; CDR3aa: CASSHRLADNEQFF; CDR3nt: TGCGCCAGCAGCCACCGACTAGCAGACAATGAGCAGTTCTTC
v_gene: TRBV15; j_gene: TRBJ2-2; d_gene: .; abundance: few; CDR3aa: CAAAGVTGELFF; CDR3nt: TGTGCCGCGGCCGGGGTCACCGGGGAGCTGTTTTTT
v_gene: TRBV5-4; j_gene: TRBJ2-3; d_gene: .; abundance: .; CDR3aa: CASCLDQYADTQYF; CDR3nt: TGTGCCAGCTGTCTCGACCAGTACGCAGATACGCAGTATTTT
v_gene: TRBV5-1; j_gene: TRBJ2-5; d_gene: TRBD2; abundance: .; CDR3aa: CASSPRGGTGETQYF; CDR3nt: TGCGCCAGCAGCCCCCGGGGGGGTACCGGTGAGACCCAGTACTTC
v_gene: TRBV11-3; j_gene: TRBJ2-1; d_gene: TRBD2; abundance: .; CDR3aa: CASSPLVGAGLAGFNEQFF; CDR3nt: TGTGCCAGCAGCCCCCTCGTAGGTGCGGGACTAGCGGGATTCAATGAGCAGTTCTTC
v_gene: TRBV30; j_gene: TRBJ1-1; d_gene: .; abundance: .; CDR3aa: CAWSLELYTEAFF; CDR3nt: TGTGCCTGGAGCCTAGAACTATACACTGAAGCTTTCTTT
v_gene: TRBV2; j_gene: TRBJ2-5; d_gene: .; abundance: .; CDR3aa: CASSVLQETQYF; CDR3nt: TGTGCCAGCAGTGTTTTGCAAGAGACCCAGTACTTC
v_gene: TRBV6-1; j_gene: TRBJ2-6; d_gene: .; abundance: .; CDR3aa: CASSGPGPGANVLTF; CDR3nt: TGTGCCAGCAGTGGTCCGGGACCTGGGGCCAACGTCCTGACTTTC
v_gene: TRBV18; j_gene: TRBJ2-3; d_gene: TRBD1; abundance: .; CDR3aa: CASSSGQGGTDTQYF; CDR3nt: TGTGCCAGCTCTTCGGGACAGGGCGGGACAGATACGCAGTATTTT
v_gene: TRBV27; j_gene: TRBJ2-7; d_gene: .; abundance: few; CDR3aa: CASSFSSSRTYEQYF; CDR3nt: TGTGCCAGCAGTTTTTCCTCCTCAAGGACCTACGAGCAGTACTTC
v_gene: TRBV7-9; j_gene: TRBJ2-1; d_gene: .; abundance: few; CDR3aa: CASTWTTGNEQFF; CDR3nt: TGTGCCAGCACCTGGACTACGGGGAATGAGCAGTTCTTC
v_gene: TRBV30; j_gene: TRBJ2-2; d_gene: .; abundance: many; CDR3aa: CACPDGITGELFF; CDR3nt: TGTGCCTGCCCGGACGGGATCACCGGGGAGCTGTTTTTT
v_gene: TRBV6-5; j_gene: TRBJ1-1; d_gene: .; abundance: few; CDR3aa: CASSYSGVMNTEAFF; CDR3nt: TGTGCCAGCAGTTACTCCGGCGTCATGAACACTGAAGCTTTCTTT
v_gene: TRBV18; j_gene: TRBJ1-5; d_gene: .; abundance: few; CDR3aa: CASSSDPGNQPQHF; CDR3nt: TGTGCCAGCTCGTCAGACCCGGGCAATCAGCCCCAGCATTTT
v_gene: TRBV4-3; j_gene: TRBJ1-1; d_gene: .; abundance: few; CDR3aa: CASSYQVNTEAFF; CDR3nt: TGCGCCAGCAGTTATCAGGTGAACACTGAAGCTTTCTTT
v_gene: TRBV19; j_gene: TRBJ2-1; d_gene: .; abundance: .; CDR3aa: CASSRGSSYNEQFF; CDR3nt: TGTGCCAGTAGTAGGGGAAGCTCCTACAATGAGCAGTTCTTC
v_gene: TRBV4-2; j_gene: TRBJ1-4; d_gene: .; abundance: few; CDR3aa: CASSTTANEKLFF; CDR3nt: TGTGCCAGCAGTACGACAGCGAATGAAAAACTGTTTTTT
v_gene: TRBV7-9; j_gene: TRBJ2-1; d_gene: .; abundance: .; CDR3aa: CASSLVVGKYNEQFF; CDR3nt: TGTGCCAGCAGCTTAGTCGTCGGGAAATACAATGAGCAGTTCTTC
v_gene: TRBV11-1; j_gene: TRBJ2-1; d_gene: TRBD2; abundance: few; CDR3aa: CASSLLAGGRDEQFF; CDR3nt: TGTGCCAGCAGCCTACTAGCGGGGGGACGGGATGAGCAGTTCTTC
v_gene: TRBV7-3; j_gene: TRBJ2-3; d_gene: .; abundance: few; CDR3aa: CASSSGTDTQYF; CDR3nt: TGTGCCAGCAGCTCGGGCACAGATACGCAGTATTTT
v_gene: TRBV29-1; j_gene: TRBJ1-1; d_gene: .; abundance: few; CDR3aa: CSVDYLDSGTEAFF; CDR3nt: TGCAGCGTTGACTATTTGGACAGCGGCACTGAAGCTTTCTTT
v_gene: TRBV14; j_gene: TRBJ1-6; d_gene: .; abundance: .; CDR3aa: CASSQIATGVRGPLHF; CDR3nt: TGTGCCAGCAGCCAGATAGCCACCGGAGTCCGGGGACCCCTCCACTTT
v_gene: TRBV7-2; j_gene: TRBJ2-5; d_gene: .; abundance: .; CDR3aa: CASSLAGAQETQYF; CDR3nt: TGTGCCAGCAGCCTCGCCGGGGCGCAAGAGACCCAGTACTTC
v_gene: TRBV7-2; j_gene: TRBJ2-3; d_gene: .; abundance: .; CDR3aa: CASSSRGLAGTDTQYF; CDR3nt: TGTGCCAGCAGCAGCAGGGGGCTAGCGGGGACAGATACGCAGTATTTT
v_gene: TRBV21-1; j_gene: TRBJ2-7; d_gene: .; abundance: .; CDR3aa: CASSDKQGWFYEQYF; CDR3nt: TGTGCCAGCAGCGATAAACAGGGTTGGTTCTACGAGCAGTACTTC
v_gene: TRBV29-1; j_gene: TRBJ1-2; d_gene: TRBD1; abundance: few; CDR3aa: CSSDRGPYGYTF; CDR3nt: TGCAGCTCGGACAGGGGACCCTATGGCTACACCTTC
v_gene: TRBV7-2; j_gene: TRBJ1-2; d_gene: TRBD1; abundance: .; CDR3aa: CASSLGTGENYGYTF; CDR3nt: TGTGCCAGCAGCTTAGGGACAGGGGAAAACTATGGCTACACCTTC